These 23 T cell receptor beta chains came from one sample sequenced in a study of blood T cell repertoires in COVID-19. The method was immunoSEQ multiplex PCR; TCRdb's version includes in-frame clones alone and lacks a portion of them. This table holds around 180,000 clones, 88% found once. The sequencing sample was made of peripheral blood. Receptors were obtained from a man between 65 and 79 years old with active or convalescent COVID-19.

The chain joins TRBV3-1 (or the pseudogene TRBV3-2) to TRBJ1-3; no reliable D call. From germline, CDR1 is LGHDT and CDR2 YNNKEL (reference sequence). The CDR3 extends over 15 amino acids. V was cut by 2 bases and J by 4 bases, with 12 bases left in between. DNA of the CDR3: TGTGCCAGCAGCCAATCACGGGGATTCGGAAACACCATATATTTT. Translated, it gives CASSQSRGFGNTIYF.

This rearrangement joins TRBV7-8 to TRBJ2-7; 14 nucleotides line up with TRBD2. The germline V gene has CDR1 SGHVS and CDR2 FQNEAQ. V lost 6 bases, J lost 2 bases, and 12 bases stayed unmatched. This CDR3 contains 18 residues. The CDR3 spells CASSRGGTSGSNPYEQYF. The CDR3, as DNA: TGTGCCAGCAGTCGGGGGGGGACTAGCGGGAGTAACCCCTACGAGCAGTACTTC. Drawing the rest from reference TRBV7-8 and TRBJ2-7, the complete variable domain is GAGVSQSPRYKVAKRGQDVALRCDPISGHVSLFWYQQALGQGPEFLTYFQNEAQLDKSGLPSDRFFAERPEGSVSTLKIQRTQQEDSAVYLCASSRGGTSGSNPYEQYFGPGTRLTVT.

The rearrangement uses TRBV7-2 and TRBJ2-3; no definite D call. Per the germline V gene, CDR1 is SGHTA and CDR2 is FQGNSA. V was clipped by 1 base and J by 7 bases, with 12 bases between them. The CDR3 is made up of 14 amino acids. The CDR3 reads CASSLGSRSNTQYF. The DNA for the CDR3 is TGTGCCAGCAGCTTAGGGTCTAGATCCAATACGCAGTATTTT.

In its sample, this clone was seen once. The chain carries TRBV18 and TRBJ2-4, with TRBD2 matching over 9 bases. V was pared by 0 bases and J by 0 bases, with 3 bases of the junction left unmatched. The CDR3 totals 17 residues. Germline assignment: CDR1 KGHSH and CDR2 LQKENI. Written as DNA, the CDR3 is TGTGCCAGCTCACCACCCCTAGCGGGGATAGCCAAAAACATTCAGTACTTC. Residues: CASSPPLAGIAKNIQYF. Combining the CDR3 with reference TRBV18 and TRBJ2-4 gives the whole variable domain NAGVMQNPRHLVRRRGQEARLRCSPMKGHSHVYWYRQLPEEGLKFMVYLQKENIIDESGMPKERFSAEFPKEGPSILRIQQVVRGDSAAYFCASSPPLAGIAKNIQYFGAGTRLSVL.

As DNA, the CDR3 is TGTGCGGGGGGACGAAGGGGACGGGTTAACTATGGCTACACCTTC. Translated: CAGGRRGRVNYGYTF. The V call is TRBV28, the J call TRBJ1-2; perhaps TRBD1 as D (5 bases). This CDR3 is 15 amino acids long. CDR1 is MDHEN, CDR2 SYDVKM, per germline.

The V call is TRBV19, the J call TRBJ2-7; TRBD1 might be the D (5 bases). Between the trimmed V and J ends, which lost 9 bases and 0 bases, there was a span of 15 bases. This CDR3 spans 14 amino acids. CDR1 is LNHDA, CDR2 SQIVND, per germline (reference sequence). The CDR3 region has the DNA TGTGCCAGCAAGACACAGGCTAGCTCCTACGAGCAGTACTTC. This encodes CASKTQASSYEQYF.

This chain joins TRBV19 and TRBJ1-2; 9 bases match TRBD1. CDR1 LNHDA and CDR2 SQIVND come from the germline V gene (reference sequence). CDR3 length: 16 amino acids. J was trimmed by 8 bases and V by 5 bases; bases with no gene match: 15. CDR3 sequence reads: CASSALPRGQGSGYTF. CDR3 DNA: TGTGCCAGTAGTGCCCTCCCCCGGGGACAGGGATCCGGCTACACCTTC.

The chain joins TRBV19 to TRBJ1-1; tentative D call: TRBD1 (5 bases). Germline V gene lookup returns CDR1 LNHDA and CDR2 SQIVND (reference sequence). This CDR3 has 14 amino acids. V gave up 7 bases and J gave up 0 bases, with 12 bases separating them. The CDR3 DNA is TGTGCCAGTACCGCAGGGATAATGAACACTGAAGCTTTCTTT. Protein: CASTAGIMNTEAFF.

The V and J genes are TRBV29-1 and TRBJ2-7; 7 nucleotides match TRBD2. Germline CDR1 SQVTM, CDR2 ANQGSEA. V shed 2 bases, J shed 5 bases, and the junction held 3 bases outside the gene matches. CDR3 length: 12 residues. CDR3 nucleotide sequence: TGCAGCGTTGAACGCGGGGGTGACGAGCAGTACTTC. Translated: CSVERGGDEQYF.

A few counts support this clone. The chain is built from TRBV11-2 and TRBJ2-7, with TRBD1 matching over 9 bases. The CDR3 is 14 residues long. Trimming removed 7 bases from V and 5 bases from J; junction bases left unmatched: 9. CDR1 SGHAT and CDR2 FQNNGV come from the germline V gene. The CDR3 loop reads CASTTDRGTHEQYF. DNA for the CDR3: TGTGCCAGCACCACCGACAGGGGGACCCACGAGCAGTACTTC.

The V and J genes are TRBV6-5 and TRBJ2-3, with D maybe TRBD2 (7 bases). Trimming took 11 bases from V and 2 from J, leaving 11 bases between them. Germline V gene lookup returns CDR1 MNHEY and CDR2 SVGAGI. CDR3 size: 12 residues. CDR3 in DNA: TGTGCCGTAGGGGGGGCCACAGATACGCAGTATTTT. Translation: CAVGGATDTQYF.

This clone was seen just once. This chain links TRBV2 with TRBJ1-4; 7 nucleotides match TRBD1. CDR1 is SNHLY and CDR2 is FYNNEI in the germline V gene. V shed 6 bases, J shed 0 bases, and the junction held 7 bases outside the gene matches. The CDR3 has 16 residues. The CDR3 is CASRSYRGATNEKLFF. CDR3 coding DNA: TGTGCCAGCAGATCATACAGGGGTGCAACTAATGAAAAACTGTTTTTT.

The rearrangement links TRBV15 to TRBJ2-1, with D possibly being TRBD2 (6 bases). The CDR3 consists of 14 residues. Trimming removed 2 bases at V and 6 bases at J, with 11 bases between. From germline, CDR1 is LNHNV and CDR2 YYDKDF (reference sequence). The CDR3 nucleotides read TGTGCCACCAGCAGAAGCGGGTGGGGCAATGAGCAGTTCTTC. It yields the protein CATSRSGWGNEQFF.

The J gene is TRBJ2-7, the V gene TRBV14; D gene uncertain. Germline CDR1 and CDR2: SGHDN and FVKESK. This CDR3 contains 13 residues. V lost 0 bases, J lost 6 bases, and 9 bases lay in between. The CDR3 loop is CASSQDLPSEQYF. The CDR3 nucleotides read TGTGCCAGCAGCCAAGATCTGCCCAGCGAGCAGTACTTC.

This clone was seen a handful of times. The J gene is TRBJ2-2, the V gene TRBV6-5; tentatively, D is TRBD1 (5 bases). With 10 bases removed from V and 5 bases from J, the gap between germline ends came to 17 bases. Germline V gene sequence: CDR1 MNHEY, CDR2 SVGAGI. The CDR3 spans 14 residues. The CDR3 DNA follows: TGTGCCACCTCGGACATATTGTGGACCGGGGAGCTGTTTTTT. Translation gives CATSDILWTGELFF.

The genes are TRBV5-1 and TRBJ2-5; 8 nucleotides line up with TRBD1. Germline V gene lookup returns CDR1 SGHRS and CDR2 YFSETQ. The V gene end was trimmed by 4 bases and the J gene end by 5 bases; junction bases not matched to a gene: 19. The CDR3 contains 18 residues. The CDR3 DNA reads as TGCGCCAGCAGCCGGGGCCGGGCAGCCAGGGGGCAATGGGAGACCCAGTACTTC. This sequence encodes CASSRGRAARGQWETQYF.

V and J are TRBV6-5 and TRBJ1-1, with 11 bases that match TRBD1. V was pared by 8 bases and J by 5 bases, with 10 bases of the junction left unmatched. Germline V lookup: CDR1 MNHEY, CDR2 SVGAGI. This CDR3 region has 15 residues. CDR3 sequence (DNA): TGTGCCAGCGGGGCCGGGACAGGGGGTCGGACTGAAGCTTTCTTT. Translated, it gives CASGAGTGGRTEAFF.

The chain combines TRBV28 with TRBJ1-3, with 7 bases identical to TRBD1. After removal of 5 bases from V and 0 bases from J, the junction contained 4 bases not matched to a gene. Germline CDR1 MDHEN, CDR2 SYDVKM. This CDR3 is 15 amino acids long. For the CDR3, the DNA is TGTGCCAGCAGTCGCGACAGGGTCTCTGGAAACACCATATATTTT. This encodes CASSRDRVSGNTIYF.

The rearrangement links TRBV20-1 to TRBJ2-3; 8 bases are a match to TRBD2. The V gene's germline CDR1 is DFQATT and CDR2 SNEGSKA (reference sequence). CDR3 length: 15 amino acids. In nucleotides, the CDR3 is TGCACCGCTAGTAGCCTTAGCGGGGGCACAGATACGCAGTATTTT. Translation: CTASSLSGGTDTQYF.

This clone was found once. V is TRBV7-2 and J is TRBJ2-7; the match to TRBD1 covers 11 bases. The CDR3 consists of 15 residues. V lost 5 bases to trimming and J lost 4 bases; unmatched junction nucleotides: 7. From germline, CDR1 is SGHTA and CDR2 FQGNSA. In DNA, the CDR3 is TGTGCCAGCAGCCACCGGACAGGGGGCTCGTACGAGCAGTACTTC. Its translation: CASSHRTGGSYEQYF.

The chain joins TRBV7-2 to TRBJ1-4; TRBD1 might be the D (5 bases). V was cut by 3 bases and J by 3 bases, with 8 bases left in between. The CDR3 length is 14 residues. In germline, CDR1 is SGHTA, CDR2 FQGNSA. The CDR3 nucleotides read TGTGCCAGCAGCTTTCAGGGATCTAATGAAAAACTGTTTTTT. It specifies CASSFQGSNEKLFF.

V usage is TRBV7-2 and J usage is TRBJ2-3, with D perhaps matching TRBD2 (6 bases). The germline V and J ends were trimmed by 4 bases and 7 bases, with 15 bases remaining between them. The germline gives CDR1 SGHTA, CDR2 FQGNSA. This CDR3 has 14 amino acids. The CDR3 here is CASSSGPAGNTQYF. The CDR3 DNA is TGTGCCAGCAGCTCGGGCCCGGCGGGAAATACGCAGTATTTT.

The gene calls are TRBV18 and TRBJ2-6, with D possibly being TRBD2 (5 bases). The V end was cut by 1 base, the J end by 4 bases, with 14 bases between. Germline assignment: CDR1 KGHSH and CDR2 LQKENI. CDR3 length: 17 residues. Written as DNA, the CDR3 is TGTGCCAGCTCACCACGGTTGGGGAGTGAGGGGGCCAACGTCCTGACTTTC. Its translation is CASSPRLGSEGANVLTF.